Below are 20 T cell receptor beta chains sequenced from a single sample in a study of blood T cell repertoires in COVID-19. TCRdb's table, derived via immunoSEQ multiplex PCR, lists solely in-frame clones and lacks some. The sample records a few hundred thousand clones, 75% to 90% being singletons. The sequenced material came from peripheral blood. These receptors originate from a woman younger than 30 with acute or convalescent COVID-19.

V and J are TRBV30 and TRBJ1-5, with 7 bases lining up with TRBD1. Germline V CDR1 and CDR2: GTSNPN, SVGIG (reference sequence). V lost 7 bases, J lost 4 bases, and 4 bases stayed unmatched. CDR3 size: 12 residues. The CDR3 loop reads CASGQFNQPQHF. CDR3 DNA sequence: TGTGCCTCGGGACAGTTTAATCAGCCCCAGCATTTT.

V usage is TRBV28 and J usage is TRBJ1-3, with D perhaps TRBD1 (6 bases). Between the trimmed V and J ends, which lost 9 bases and 6 bases, there was a span of 21 bases. Germline CDR1 and CDR2: MDHEN and SYDVKM. The CDR3 runs to 15 residues. The CDR3 DNA reads as TGTGCCAGTTGGACCGTGGACAGCCAGCCAAACACCATATATTTT. Protein product: CASWTVDSQPNTIYF.

This chain uses TRBV5-1 with TRBJ2-7; 7 bases align to TRBD1. The V and J ends lost 0 bases and 6 bases, in that order; junction bases with no gene match: 6. This CDR3 is built from 14 residues. Germline V CDR1 and CDR2: SGHRS, YFSETQ. The CDR3 here is CASSLETGPAEQYF. The CDR3 coding sequence is TGCGCCAGCAGCTTGGAGACAGGGCCGGCCGAGCAGTACTTC.

This chain connects TRBV28 to TRBJ2-7, with 9 positions matching TRBD1. This CDR3 has 15 amino acids. Germline V gives CDR1 MDHEN, CDR2 SYDVKM. V shed 7 bases, J shed 3 bases, and the junction held 10 bases outside the gene matches. The CDR3 loop is CASTDTGQGLYEQYF. The CDR3 DNA follows: TGTGCCAGCACGGATACGGGACAGGGTCTCTACGAGCAGTACTTC.

The chain employs TRBV5-8 and TRBJ1-5, with D possibly matching TRBD1 (5 bases). Germline CDR1 SGHTS, CDR2 YDEGEE. The CDR3 runs to 14 residues. V was trimmed by 3 bases and J by 3 bases, leaving 10 bases between them. The CDR3 loop reads CASSSGLLNQPQHF. CDR3 nucleotide sequence: TGTGCCAGCAGCTCGGGACTCCTCAATCAGCCCCAGCATTTT.

The chain links TRBV10-3 to TRBJ1-5; D is perhaps TRBD1 (5 bases). Germline V gene lookup returns CDR1 ENHRY and CDR2 SYGVKD. CDR3 length: 14 residues. Trimming took off 8 bases at V and 6 bases at J, with 17 bases between the two ends. The CDR3 is CAIPLGGDVQPQHF. Here the CDR3 DNA reads TGTGCCATCCCGCTGGGGGGAGATGTTCAGCCCCAGCATTTT.

V usage is TRBV2 and J usage is TRBJ1-2; TRBD1 might be the D (5 bases). The CDR3 extends over 17 amino acids. Germline CDR1 is SNHLY and CDR2 is FYNNEI. The V end was cut by 0 bases, the J end by 3 bases, with 17 bases between. CDR3 DNA: TGTGCCAGCAGTGAAGCGTGGGCAGGGAACGATGACTATGGCTACACCTTC. This codes for CASSEAWAGNDDYGYTF.

The V call is TRBV19, the J call TRBJ1-2, with 8 bases fitting TRBD1. CDR1 LNHDA and CDR2 SQIVND come from the germline V gene (reference sequence). The CDR3 contains 13 residues. Losses at the gene ends were 6 bases for V and 5 bases for J; bases not matched to a gene: 5. The CDR3, as DNA: TGTGCCAGTAGCCTTGGGACAGGTTATGGCTACACCTTC. This codes for CASSLGTGYGYTF.

This clone has more than one count but fewer than ten. The V call is TRBV28, the J call TRBJ2-1, with 9 bases aligning to TRBD2. V shed 4 bases, J shed 8 bases, and the junction held 3 bases outside the gene matches. The length of the CDR3 is 13 residues. CDR1 and CDR2 from the germline V gene are MDHEN and SYDVKM. The CDR3 nucleotides are TGTGCCAGCAGTTATAGCGGGAGAGATGAGCAGTTCTTC. Residues: CASSYSGRDEQFF.

The V call is TRBV29-1, the J call TRBJ2-3; unclear D gene. This CDR3 contains 14 residues. CDR1 and CDR2 from the germline V gene are SQVTM and ANQGSEA. Trimming removed 6 bases at V and 4 bases at J, with 17 bases between. The CDR3 DNA sequence: TGCAGCGTACTTGACTCTAGATCGGCAGATACGCAGTATTTT. Translation: CSVLDSRSADTQYF.

The V gene is TRBV5-1, the J gene TRBJ2-5, with 7 nucleotides matching TRBD1. The J segment lost 2 bases and the V segment lost 0 bases, leaving 1 base of the junction unmatched. Germline CDR1 is SGHRS and CDR2 is YFSETQ. CDR3 length equals 14 residues. The CDR3 here is CASSLGDRQETQYF. In DNA form, the CDR3 reads TGCGCCAGCAGCTTGGGGGACAGACAAGAGACCCAGTACTTC.

This clone was seen a handful of times. The chain links TRBV5-6 to TRBJ1-6; TRBD1 might be the D (6 bases). CDR1 and CDR2 (germline): SGHDT, YYEEEE. V was clipped by 3 bases and J by 9 bases, with 10 bases between them. The CDR3 extends over 13 amino acids. The CDR3 DNA follows: TGTGCCAGCAGCTCACAACAGGGTTCACCCCTCCACTTT. Translating it yields CASSSQQGSPLHF. Full variable domain (remainder filled in from reference TRBV5-6 and TRBJ1-6): DAGVTQSPTHLIKTRGQQVTLRCSPKSGHDTVSWYQQALGQGPQFIFQYYEEEERQRGNFPDRFSGHQFPNYSSELNVNALLLGDSALYLCASSSQQGSPLHFGNGTRLTVT.

This clone was found a few times. The chain combines TRBV19 with TRBJ1-2; 7 bases map to TRBD1. V lost 8 bases, J lost 7 bases, and 25 bases stayed unmatched. The CDR3 runs 18 residues. In germline, CDR1 is LNHDA, CDR2 SQIVND (reference sequence). The DNA of the CDR3 is TGTGCCAGTTCCCTTCGCCGGGACAGTTGGGGGGATTCTCCTGGCTACACCTTC. It codes for CASSLRRDSWGDSPGYTF. Complete variable domain (other parts from reference TRBV19 and TRBJ1-2): DGGITQSPKYLFRKEGQNVTLSCEQNLNHDAMYWYRQDPGQGLRLIYYSQIVNDFQKGDIAEGYSVSREKKESFPLTVTSAQKNPTAFYLCASSLRRDSWGDSPGYTFGSGTRLTVV.

With respect to this clone: This sample includes further DNA sequences coding for the same CDR3. CDR3 protein: CATSDSYGYTF. As DNA, the CDR3 is TGTGCCACCAGTGATTCTTATGGCTACACCTTC. The chain recombines TRBV24-1 with TRBJ1-2; D uncertain. Trimming stripped 2 bases from V and 5 bases from J, with 2 bases between. Looked up from germline, CDR1 is KGHDR and CDR2 is SFDVKD. The length of the CDR3 is 11 residues.

The chain uses TRBV27 and TRBJ1-1, with D hard to call. V lost 4 bases and J 3 bases, leaving 15 bases between the germline ends. From germline, CDR1 is MNHEY and CDR2 SMNVEV (reference sequence). This CDR3 comprises 15 residues. CDR3 DNA sequence: TGTGCCAGCAGTTCGATTACAGACCCCGACACTGAAGCTTTCTTT. Translating gives CASSSITDPDTEAFF.

The chain employs TRBV7-3 and TRBJ2-1, with D tentatively TRBD1 (6 bases). The CDR3 is 17 amino acids. Trimming took off 4 bases at V and 3 bases at J, with 19 bases between the two ends. In germline, CDR1 is SGHTA, CDR2 FQGTGA. CDR3 in DNA: TGTGCCAGCAGCTCCGGCCCAGTTAGGGGGTACTACAATGAGCAGTTCTTC. This translates into CASSSGPVRGYYNEQFF.

V usage is TRBV9 and J usage is TRBJ1-2; a possible D gene is TRBD1 (5 bases). Trimming left V 0 bases short and J 6 bases short, with 6 bases between. CDR3 size: 12 residues. Per the germline V gene, CDR1 is SGDLS and CDR2 is YYNGEE. DNA of the CDR3: TGTGCCAGCAGCGTAGCGGGGGATGGCTACACCTTC. Its protein product is CASSVAGDGYTF. The full variable domain, rest sourced from reference TRBV9 and TRBJ1-2, is DSGVTQTPKHLITATGQRVTLRCSPRSGDLSVYWYQQSLDQGLQFLIQYYNGEERAKGNILERFSAQQFPDLHSELNLSSLELGDSALYFCASSVAGDGYTFGSGTRLTVV.

The CDR3 loop reads CSVEAQGTYGYTF. CDR3 sequence (DNA): TGCAGCGTTGAGGCTCAGGGGACCTATGGCTACACCTTC. The chain has TRBV29-1 and TRBJ1-2, with D possibly TRBD1 on 6 matching bases. CDR3 length equals 13 residues. With 3 bases removed from V and 4 bases from J, the gap between germline ends came to 12 bases. The V gene's germline CDR1 is SQVTM and CDR2 ANQGSEA.

This clone has a handful of counts. The gene calls are TRBV12-3 or TRBV12-4 and TRBJ1-5, with 9 bases that match TRBD1. This CDR3 is 11 amino acids long. V lost 6 bases to trimming and J lost 14 bases; unmatched junction nucleotides: 5. The CDR3 region has the DNA TGTGCCAGCAGCCGAGGACAGGGGAAGCATTTT. Protein product: CASSRGQGKHF.

This clone was counted a single time. J is TRBJ2-7 and V is TRBV5-6; no clear D. Germline CDR1 is SGHDT and CDR2 is YYEEEE. V was clipped by 5 bases and J by 0 bases, with 12 bases between them. The CDR3 sequence is 14 residues long. The CDR3 sequence is CASSRALNSYEQYF. The CDR3 DNA reads TGTGCCAGCAGTAGAGCGTTGAACTCCTACGAGCAGTACTTC. Based on the CDR3 plus reference TRBV5-6 and TRBJ2-7, the full variable domain is DAGVTQSPTHLIKTRGQQVTLRCSPKSGHDTVSWYQQALGQGPQFIFQYYEEEERQRGNFPDRFSGHQFPNYSSELNVNALLLGDSALYLCASSRALNSYEQYFGPGTRLTVT.